This TCR beta chain was observed in a study of T cells in Graves' hyperthyroidism and ophthalmopathy (dated by TCRdb to between 2018 and 2021). With regard to the full study: Peripheral blood was sampled at the time of initial diagnosis, prior to any treatment. The paper describes TCR Vbeta CDR3 sequencing of roughly 130 peripheral blood samples, made up of some 40 ophthalmopathy patients, 70 to 75 hyperthyroidism patients and approximately 17 progressor patients. A discovery cohort of 95 to 100 patients, roughly 43 with Graves' ophthalmopathy and approximately 60 with stable Graves' hyperthyroidism, was used to find distinguishing TCR V-J signatures. Prospective prediction of ophthalmopathy was tested in an independent validation cohort of under 20 hyperthyroidism patients and some 17 patients who later progressed to ophthalmopathy. Following sampling, methimazole starting at 30 mg daily was given to hyperthyroidism patients, and high-dose intravenous methylprednisolone was given to ophthalmopathy patients. In more than five Graves' hyperthyroidism patients, the study also compared T-cell repertoires from thyroid tissue with T-cell repertoires from blood. The roughly 99 discovery patients were divided at random into training and test sets in a 7:3 ratio. Broader findings and caveats from the paper: Sample size was not statistically predetermined, and blinding of investigators to group allocation was not performed. A model built on a 13 V-J signature distinguished ophthalmopathy from stable hyperthyroidism, reaching 85% to 90% sensitivity and 81.08% specificity in cross-validation and 80%/75% in testing. Most expanded thyroid clonotypes (frequency above 0.001) were also detected in blood, a finding suggesting that blood repertoires may reflect thyroid immune responses. In validation, the model predicted progression to ophthalmopathy with roughly 66% sensitivity and over 72% specificity, a median of around six months before onset.

Amplification of TCR beta CDR3 regions was carried out from RNA transcripts. The first round of RT-PCR for the TCR CDR3 was performed with the HTBI primer set and the Qiagen OneStep RT-PCR kit. Libraries were constructed in a second round of multiplex PCR, after which size selection and purification were performed. Libraries were sequenced paired-end with 100 bp reads on an Illumina HiSeq2000. The study's own analysis went as follows. SOAPnuke was used to process the raw data, throwing out any read that contained adapters or uncalled bases, had a mean Phred below 15, or lacked an exact constant-primer or identifier match. COPE v1.2.5 was used to merge the high-quality paired reads, and each unique nucleotide sequence was defined as a clonotype. MiTCR v1.1 was used to align clonotypes to the IMGT TRBV, TRBD and TRBJ reference segments. The analysis was restricted to V-J combinations with a frequency above 0.0001, which together covered 99.2% of the repertoires. A TCS score was defined as the ratio of F50 (clonal expansion) to E x V (chaos), with BLOSUM62-based TCRdist applied between CDR3 peptides within each V-J. Welch's t-statistics and random forest reduced around 550 V-J features to about 13, which were used in a naive Bayes classifier (R e1071). In-frame beta chains were kept once TCRdb had trimmed the public reads at Q25 with fastp and called clones with MiXCR. Rows are unified per CDR3 protein, each entry keeping the most common DNA and genes. The V and J calls reflect TCRdb's pipeline rather than the authors' work. The sample table lists under 800,000 distinct CDR3 sequences, around 15% of them with a count of one. The top ten constitute around 9.6% of the sample.

In the case of this clonotype: No cognate antigen has been identified for it. Nothing much larger sits one base from this clone, and base qualities are not available.

Graves' hyperthyroidism was defined as stable when no progression to ophthalmopathy occurred over 18 months of follow-up. Hyperthyroidism patients were aged 18 to 65 years and newly diagnosed, with disease duration of less than 2 months. The study excluded patients with uncontrolled infections, other autoimmune diseases, pregnancy or lactation. Diagnoses were established on the basis of clinical symptoms, serum thyroxine and TRAb, thyroid ultrasound, and orbital computed tomography. Ficoll-Paque density gradient centrifugation was used to isolate PBMCs from approximately 10 ml of fresh peripheral blood. Trizol reagent was used to extract total RNA, and RNA quality was then checked on an Agilent 2100 Bioanalyzer. Measured from the cysteine to the phenylalanine, the CDR3 is 16 residues long. The retained sequence is limited to the CDR3, 48 bases, with the frame set at the first base. The V end loses 1 base and the J end loses 8 bases, and a stretch of 18 bases separates them. CDR1 MGHRA and CDR2 YSYEKL were looked up in the germline V gene.

The receptor's source is a woman aged 18-35 years with Graves' hyperthyroidism. The chain is assembled from TRBV4-1 and TRBJ1-5; the D gene cannot be resolved reliably. The sequenced sample consisted of blood. The CDR3 protein sequence reads: CASSQGVLRGLEPQHF. The DNA sequence is TGCGCCAGCAGCCAAGGGGTCCTTCGCGGGCTCGAGCCCCAGCATTTT.